What follows is one T cell receptor (beta chain) and its context. The entry originates in a study of blood T cell repertoires in COVID-19. Study-level information: Acute and convalescent COVID-19 specimens originated in the United States, Italy and Spain.

V shed 4 bases, J shed 7 bases, and the junction held 9 bases outside the gene matches. CDR1 and CDR2 from the germline V gene are SGHKS and YYEKEE (reference sequence). This CDR3 has 16 amino acids. Original data processing: Estimated nucleated cell counts came from reference gene primer amplification. The data were produced by immunoSEQ multiplex PCR, yet TCRdb's version contains in-frame clones alone and is incomplete. V and J calls and clone size follow that table, whereas D and trimming were derived from the DNA. Among over 200,000 clones listed, 65% to 90% were seen once. The sequence came from a middle-aged man who had recovered from COVID-19. The sample was peripheral blood. The chain joins TRBV5-5 to TRBJ1-6; 9 nucleotides line up with TRBD1. CDR3 DNA sequence: TGTGCCAGCAGCGTGGGGCCCGGGACAGGGAATTCACCCCTCCACTTT. This encodes CASSVGPGTGNSPLHF.